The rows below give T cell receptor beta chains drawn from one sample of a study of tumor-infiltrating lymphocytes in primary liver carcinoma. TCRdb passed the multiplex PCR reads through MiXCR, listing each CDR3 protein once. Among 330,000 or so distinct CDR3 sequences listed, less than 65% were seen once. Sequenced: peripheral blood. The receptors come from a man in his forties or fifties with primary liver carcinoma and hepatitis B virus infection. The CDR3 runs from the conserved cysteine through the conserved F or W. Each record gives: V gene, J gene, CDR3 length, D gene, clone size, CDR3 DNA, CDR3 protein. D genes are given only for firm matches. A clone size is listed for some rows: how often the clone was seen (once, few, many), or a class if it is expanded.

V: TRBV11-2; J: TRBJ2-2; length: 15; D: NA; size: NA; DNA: TGTGCAAGCAGTCATACCCGCGGAGGCACCGGGGAGCTGTTTTTT; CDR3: CASSHTRGGTGELFF
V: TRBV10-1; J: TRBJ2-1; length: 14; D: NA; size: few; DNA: TGCGCCAGCAGCCCCATCGGACAGTTCAATGAGCAGTTCTTC; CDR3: CASSPIGQFNEQFF
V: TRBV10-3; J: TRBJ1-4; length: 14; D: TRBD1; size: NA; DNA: TGTGCCATCAGTGAAGGACAGGGAGATGAAAAACTGTTTTTT; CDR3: CAISEGQGDEKLFF
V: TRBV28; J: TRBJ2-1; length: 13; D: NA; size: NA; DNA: TGTGCCAGCAGTTGGAGGGAGAACGATGAGCAGTTCTTC; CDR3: CASSWRENDEQFF
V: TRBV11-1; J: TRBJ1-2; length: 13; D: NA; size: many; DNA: TGTGCCAGCAGCTTGAGGGGCACAGCGGGCTACACCTTC; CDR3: CASSLRGTAGYTF
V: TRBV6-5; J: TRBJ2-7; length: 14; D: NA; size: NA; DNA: TGTGCCAGCAGTTACTCTTACGGGAATAGTGAGCAGTACTTC; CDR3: CASSYSYGNSEQYF
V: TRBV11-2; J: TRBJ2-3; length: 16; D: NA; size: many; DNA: TGTGCCAGCAGCCAATACCACGGGGGGCCAACAGATACGCAGTATTTT; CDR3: CASSQYHGGPTDTQYF
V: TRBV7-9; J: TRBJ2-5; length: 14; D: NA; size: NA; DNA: TGTGCCAGCAGCTTAGGTTGGGACGCAGAGACCCAGTACTTC; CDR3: CASSLGWDAETQYF
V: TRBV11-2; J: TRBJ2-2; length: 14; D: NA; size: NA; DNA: TGTGCCAGCAGCTTTGAGGGTTGGGCCGAGGAGCTGTTTTTC; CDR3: CASSFEGWAEELFF
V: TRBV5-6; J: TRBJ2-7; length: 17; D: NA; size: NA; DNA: TGTGCCAGCAGCTTGGCACTTGGGGGGTCTCGTTCCTACGAGCAGTACTTC; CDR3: CASSLALGGSRSYEQYF
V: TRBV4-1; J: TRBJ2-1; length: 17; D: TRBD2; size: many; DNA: TGCGCCAGCAGCCAAGATCGGGGTAGCGGGAGCTACAATGAGCAGTTCTTC; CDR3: CASSQDRGSGSYNEQFF
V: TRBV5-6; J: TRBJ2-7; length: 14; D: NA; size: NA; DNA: TGTGCTAACAGTTTGTTCCTCTTCTCCTACGAGCAGTACTTC; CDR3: CANSLFLFSYEQYF
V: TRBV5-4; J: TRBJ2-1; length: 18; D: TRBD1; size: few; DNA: TGTGCCAGCAGCGCGCTTCCCGGGACAGTCCTCTCCTACAATGAGCAGTTCTTC; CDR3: CASSALPGTVLSYNEQFF
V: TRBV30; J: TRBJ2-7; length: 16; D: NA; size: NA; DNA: TGTTCCTGGAGTGTTTCTGGTTGGGCGAACTCCTACGAGCAGTACTTC; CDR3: CSWSVSGWANSYEQYF
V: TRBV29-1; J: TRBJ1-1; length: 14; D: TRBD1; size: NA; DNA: TGCAGTGTTAAGACAGGGGGCGTGGACACTAAAGGTTTCTTT; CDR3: CSVKTGGVDTKGFF
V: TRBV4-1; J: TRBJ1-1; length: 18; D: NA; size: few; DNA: TGCGCCAGCAGCCAAGTCCCTTACAGACAGACCATGAACACTGAAGCTTTCTTT; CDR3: CASSQVPYRQTMNTEAFF
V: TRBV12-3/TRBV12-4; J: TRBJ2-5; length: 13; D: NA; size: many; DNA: TGTGCCAGCAGACCTAGCGTAGGAGAGACCCAGTACTTC; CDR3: CASRPSVGETQYF
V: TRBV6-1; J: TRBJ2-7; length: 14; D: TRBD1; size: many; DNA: TGTGCCAGCAGTGCCAGGGACAGCTCCTACGAGCAGTACTTC; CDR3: CASSARDSSYEQYF
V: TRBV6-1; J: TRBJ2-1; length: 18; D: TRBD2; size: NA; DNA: TGTGCCAGCAATACCGGGACTAGCGGGTTAAACTCCTACAATGAGCAGTTCTTC; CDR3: CASNTGTSGLNSYNEQFF
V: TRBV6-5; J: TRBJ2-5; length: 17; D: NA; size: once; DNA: NA; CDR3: CASSYPVAGGALETQYF
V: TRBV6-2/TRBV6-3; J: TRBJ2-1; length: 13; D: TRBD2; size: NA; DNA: TGTGCCCGCAGTCAAGCGGGAGTCGATGAGCAGTTCTTC; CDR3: CARSQAGVDEQFF
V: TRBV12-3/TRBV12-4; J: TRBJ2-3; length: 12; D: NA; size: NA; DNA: TGTGCCAGCATCACGGCCACAGATACGCAGTATTTT; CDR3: CASITATDTQYF
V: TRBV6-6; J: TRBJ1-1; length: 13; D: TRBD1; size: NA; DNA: TGTGCCAGCAGGACAGGGGACGCGTATGAAGCTTTATTT; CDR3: CASRTGDAYEALF
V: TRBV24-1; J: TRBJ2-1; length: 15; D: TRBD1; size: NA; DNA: TGTGCCACCAATTCCGGGACAGAGGGCTTCCGAGGGCAGTTCTTC; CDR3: CATNSGTEGFRGQFF
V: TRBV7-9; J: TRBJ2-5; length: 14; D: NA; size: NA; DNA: TGTGCCAGCAGCCCATCCTTTCAGCATGAGACCCAGTACTTC; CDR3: CASSPSFQHETQYF
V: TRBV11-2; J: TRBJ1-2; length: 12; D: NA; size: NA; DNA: TGTGCCAGCATCCCGACGGCGTATGGCTACACCTTC; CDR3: CASIPTAYGYTF
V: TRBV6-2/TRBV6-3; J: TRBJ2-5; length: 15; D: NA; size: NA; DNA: TGTGCCAGCAGTTCCGAGGGGAGGTTAGGAGAGACCCAGTACTTC; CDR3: CASSSEGRLGETQYF
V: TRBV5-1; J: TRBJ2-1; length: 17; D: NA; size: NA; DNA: TGCGCCAGCAGCCTGGCTGGGCCCGTACAGGGAATTAATGAGCAGTTCTTC; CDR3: CASSLAGPVQGINEQFF
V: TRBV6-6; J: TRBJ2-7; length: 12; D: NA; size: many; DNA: TGTGCCAGCAGTTTTTCGGACAGCGAGCAGTACTTC; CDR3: CASSFSDSEQYF
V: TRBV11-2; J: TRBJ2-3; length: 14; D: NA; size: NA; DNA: TGTGCAAGCAGCTTAGTGACAGTAGCAGATACGCAGTATTTT; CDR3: CASSLVTVADTQYF
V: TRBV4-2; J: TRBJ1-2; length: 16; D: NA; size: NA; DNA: TGTACCAGCAGCCAGGAACTTGGTAGTCTCGTGTATGGCTACACCTTC; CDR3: CTSSQELGSLVYGYTF
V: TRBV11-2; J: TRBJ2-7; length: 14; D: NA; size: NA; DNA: TGTGCCAGCAGCTTAGAGGGAGGGGGCTACGAGCAGTGTTTC; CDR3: CASSLEGGGYEQCF
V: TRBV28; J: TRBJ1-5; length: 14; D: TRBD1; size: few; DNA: TGTGCCAGCAGTTCCGGACAGGGCGATCAGCCCCAGCATTTT; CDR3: CASSSGQGDQPQHF
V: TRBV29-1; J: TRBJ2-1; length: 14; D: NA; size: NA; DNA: TGCAGCACCACCCGGAGAACCTCCTACAATGAGCAGTTCTTC; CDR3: CSTTRRTSYNEQFF
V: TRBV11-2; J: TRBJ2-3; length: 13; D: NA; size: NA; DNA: TGTACCGGCAGCTTAGATTTCGAGGATACGCAGTATTTT; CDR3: CTGSLDFEDTQYF
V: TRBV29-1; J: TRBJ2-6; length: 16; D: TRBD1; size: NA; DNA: TGCAGCATAGCGGGACAGGGGGATTCTGAGGCCAACGTCCTGACTTTC; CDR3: CSIAGQGDSEANVLTF
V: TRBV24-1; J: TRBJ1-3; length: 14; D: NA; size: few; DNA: TGTGCCACCGCCGAAGGGGATTCTGGAAACACCATATATTTT; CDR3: CATAEGDSGNTIYF
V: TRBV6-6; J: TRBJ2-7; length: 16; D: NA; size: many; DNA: TGTGCCAGCAGTAGCGTGTGGATAGCAGAACCATACGAGCAGTACTTC; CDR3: CASSSVWIAEPYEQYF
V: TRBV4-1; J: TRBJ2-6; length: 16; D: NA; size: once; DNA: TGCGCCAGCAGCCAAGGTTTCATCTCTGGGGCCAACGCCCTGACTTTT; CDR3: CASSQGFISGANALTF
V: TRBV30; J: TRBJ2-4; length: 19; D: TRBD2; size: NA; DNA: TGTGCCTGGAGTTCTACTCGACTAGCGGGAGGATCTATCGGAAACATTCAGTACTTC; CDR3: CAWSSTRLAGGSIGNIQYF
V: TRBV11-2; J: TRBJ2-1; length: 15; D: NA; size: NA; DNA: TGTGCCAGCAGCATATCTGGGATCTCCTACAATGAGCAGTTCTTC; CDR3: CASSISGISYNEQFF
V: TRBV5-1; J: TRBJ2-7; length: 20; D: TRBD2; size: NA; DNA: TGCTCCAGCAGCTTGACCTGGGGGGGGGGACTAGCGGGAGCCTCCTACGAGCAGTACTTT; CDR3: CSSSLTWGGGLAGASYEQYF
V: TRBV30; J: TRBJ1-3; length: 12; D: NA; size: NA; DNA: TGTGCCTGCTTAAGCTCTGGAAACACCATATATTTT; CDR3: CACLSSGNTIYF